This T cell receptor beta chain was recovered during a study of T cell repertoires in cytomegalovirus infection. TCRdb recomputed calls from the reads with MiXCR, one row per CDR3 protein. The sample carries a few hundred thousand distinct CDR3 sequences, 17% recorded once. V dropped 4 bases and J dropped 6 bases, with 6 bases sitting between them. Germline lookup yields CDR1 MNHNY and CDR2 SVGAGI (reference sequence). The CDR3 spans 11 residues. The specimen sequenced was PBMCs. The chain links TRBV6-6 to TRBJ1-1; no clear D gene. This clonotype was sampled from a human donor in good health (CMV status not recorded). Some clones in this sample may be carry-over from other donors' samples. The CDR3 is CASSLLAEAFF. DNA of the CDR3: TGTGCCAGCAGTTTGCTCGCTGAAGCTTTCTTT.